This TCR beta chain was profiled in a study of T-cell reconstitution after alpha-beta-depleted transplantation in children. Unique molecular identifiers were built into the TCRbeta library. TCRdb passed the PCR reads through MiXCR, listing each CDR3 protein once. The repertoire holds approximately 340,000 distinct CDR3 sequences, with around 10% as singletons. CDR3 length equals 16 residues. V lost 8 bases, J lost 3 bases, and 13 bases stayed unmatched. CDR1 is SGHTA, CDR2 FQGNSA, per germline. This clonotype was observed a few times. J is TRBJ2-3 and V is TRBV7-2; 8 bases align to TRBD2. Sequenced material: PBMCs from the stem cell graft donor, taken from the stem cell graft. This TCR derives from a human donor who donated a stem cell graft to a child with acute lymphoblastic leukemia. CDR3 residues: CASAPIGTGGTDTQYF. The CDR3 coding sequence is TGTGCCAGCGCTCCTATCGGGACGGGAGGGACAGATACGCAGTATTTT.